Listed below are T cell receptor beta chains from one sample, sequenced in a study of OX40 agonist ivuxolimab in advanced cancers. The assay was immunoSEQ multiplex PCR, and TCRdb's table has in-frame clones only and misses some. The table shows tens of thousands of clones, with roughly nine tenths occurring only once. The source was CD4+ or CD8+ T cells sorted from blood, collected in a trial of the OX40 agonist ivuxolimab. The source is an adult with an advanced solid tumor such as melanoma, head and neck, liver or kidney cancer. CDR3s include the opening cysteine and the closing phenylalanine or tryptophan. Each record gives: CDR3 DNA, CDR3 protein, V gene, J gene, D gene, clone size. The D gene is left open where the match is weak. Not all rows give a size; the values are once, few, many and, for expanded clones, a class.

cdr3_nt: TGTGCCAGCAGCTTGGGCTTGAAAGAGACCCAGTACTTC; cdr3_aa: CASSLGLKETQYF; v_call: TRBV5-4; j_call: TRBJ2-5; d_call: -; clone_size: once
cdr3_nt: TGTGCCAGCTCACACGGACCCTACGAGCAGTACTTC; cdr3_aa: CASSHGPYEQYF; v_call: TRBV18; j_call: TRBJ2-7; d_call: -; clone_size: -
cdr3_nt: TGTGCCAGCTCACCGCTCTCTACTAGCAATTTAAACGAGCAGTACTTC; cdr3_aa: CASSPLSTSNLNEQYF; v_call: TRBV18; j_call: TRBJ2-7; d_call: -; clone_size: -
cdr3_nt: TGTGCCAGCGGTAACGGACAGGGAGGAACCGGGGAGCTGTTTTTT; cdr3_aa: CASGNGQGGTGELFF; v_call: TRBV6-1; j_call: TRBJ2-2; d_call: TRBD1; clone_size: -
cdr3_nt: TGTGCCAGCAGCTTGGTCGGCTGGACAGATACGCAGTATTTT; cdr3_aa: CASSLVGWTDTQYF; v_call: TRBV5-6; j_call: TRBJ2-3; d_call: -; clone_size: -
cdr3_nt: TGTGCCAGCAGTTCCCCACACTCGGACAGTAGCAATCAGCCCCAGCATTTT; cdr3_aa: CASSSPHSDSSNQPQHF; v_call: TRBV28; j_call: TRBJ1-5; d_call: -; clone_size: -
cdr3_nt: TGTGCCAGCAGCTTACGGGGGCGCGGGGACTATGGCTACACCTTC; cdr3_aa: CASSLRGRGDYGYTF; v_call: TRBV7-9; j_call: TRBJ1-2; d_call: -; clone_size: -
cdr3_nt: TGTGCCAGCAGCCAAGACAGGGCGAACACTGAAGCTTTCTTT; cdr3_aa: CASSQDRANTEAFF; v_call: TRBV11-2; j_call: TRBJ1-1; d_call: TRBD1; clone_size: -
cdr3_nt: TGTGCCAGCAGTCCCTGGGTTGGACTTAACTATGGCTACACCTTC; cdr3_aa: CASSPWVGLNYGYTF; v_call: TRBV6-5; j_call: TRBJ1-2; d_call: -; clone_size: -
cdr3_nt: TGTGCCAGCAGAATCGACCGCACCTATAATTCACCCCTCCACTTT; cdr3_aa: CASRIDRTYNSPLHF; v_call: TRBV6-1; j_call: TRBJ1-6; d_call: -; clone_size: -
cdr3_nt: TGTGCCAGCAGCCGTAACACCGAGGGATTACAAGCTTTCTTT; cdr3_aa: CASSRNTEGLQAFF; v_call: TRBV7-2; j_call: TRBJ1-1; d_call: -; clone_size: -
cdr3_nt: TGTGCCAGTAGTAAAACCCGACTAGCCGATAACACCGGGGAGCTGTTTTTT; cdr3_aa: CASSKTRLADNTGELFF; v_call: TRBV19; j_call: TRBJ2-2; d_call: TRBD2; clone_size: -
cdr3_nt: TGCGCCAGCAGCGAAAGCCAGGGAGTCACTGAAGCTTTCTTT; cdr3_aa: CASSESQGVTEAFF; v_call: TRBV5-1; j_call: TRBJ1-1; d_call: -; clone_size: -
cdr3_nt: TGTGCCAGCAGTTATGAACCTGGGGGGATATCCTACGAGCAGTACTTC; cdr3_aa: CASSYEPGGISYEQYF; v_call: TRBV6-6; j_call: TRBJ2-7; d_call: -; clone_size: once
cdr3_nt: TGTGCCTGGAGTGTTAGTCAGGGGAGGTCACCCCTCCACTTT; cdr3_aa: CAWSVSQGRSPLHF; v_call: TRBV30; j_call: TRBJ1-6; d_call: -; clone_size: -
cdr3_nt: TGTGCCAGCAGCAGGGACAGGGGGCTTCGGCAGCCCCAGCATTTT; cdr3_aa: CASSRDRGLRQPQHF; v_call: TRBV6-1; j_call: TRBJ1-5; d_call: TRBD1; clone_size: -
cdr3_nt: TGTGCCAGCCACCTTGGAGGGACAGGGGGCGCGGAGACCCAGTACTTC; cdr3_aa: CASHLGGTGGAETQYF; v_call: TRBV25-1; j_call: TRBJ2-5; d_call: TRBD1; clone_size: once
cdr3_nt: TGTGCCAGCTGGTACAGGGAGAACACTGAAGCTTTCTTT; cdr3_aa: CASWYRENTEAFF; v_call: TRBV27; j_call: TRBJ1-1; d_call: -; clone_size: -
cdr3_nt: TGTGCCAGCTCACCCCCGGGACATTCTCGCGAGCAGTACTTC; cdr3_aa: CASSPPGHSREQYF; v_call: TRBV18; j_call: TRBJ2-7; d_call: -; clone_size: -
cdr3_nt: TGTGCCAGCAGTTACAACGACAGATACAATGAGCAGTTCTTC; cdr3_aa: CASSYNDRYNEQFF; v_call: TRBV6-6; j_call: TRBJ2-1; d_call: -; clone_size: -
cdr3_nt: TGTGCCAGCAGCTTGGATGCCCGGAGCGGTTCACCCCTCCACTTT; cdr3_aa: CASSLDARSGSPLHF; v_call: TRBV5-4; j_call: TRBJ1-6; d_call: -; clone_size: -
cdr3_nt: TGTGCCAGCAGCGGGACAGGGCTCGATGGCTACACCTTC; cdr3_aa: CASSGTGLDGYTF; v_call: TRBV7-9; j_call: TRBJ1-2; d_call: TRBD1; clone_size: -
cdr3_nt: TGTGCCAGCAGCCCACTGAACTACGAGCAGTACTTC; cdr3_aa: CASSPLNYEQYF; v_call: TRBV7-2; j_call: TRBJ2-7; d_call: -; clone_size: few
cdr3_nt: TGTGCCAGTAGTATAACCGGGGGAGTAATGATCTACGAGCAGTACTTC; cdr3_aa: CASSITGGVMIYEQYF; v_call: TRBV19; j_call: TRBJ2-7; d_call: -; clone_size: -
cdr3_nt: TGTGCCAGCAGCGTAACAGTAATCGAGACCCAGTACTTC; cdr3_aa: CASSVTVIETQYF; v_call: TRBV7-6; j_call: TRBJ2-5; d_call: -; clone_size: few